The next 8 T cell receptor beta chains were all read from a single sample in a study of blood T cells in healthy people across ages. It was with a sample-barcoded 5' primer and a J-beta primer mix that a second PCR of about 6 to 12 cycles was run. TCRdb reprocessed the 5' RACE reads via MiXCR and lists one record per CDR3 protein. The table lists over a million distinct CDR3 sequences, 35% to 50% of them singletons. Input material: blood. Source of these receptors: a woman aged 55-75 years in good health.

This chain joins TRBV7-2 and TRBJ2-3; possibly TRBD1 for D (6 bases). Germline V gene data show CDR1 as SGHTA and CDR2 as FQGNSA. The ends were cut back, 5 bases at V and 13 bases at J, with 16 bases in the middle. The CDR3 length is 12 residues. CDR3 sequence: CASSLDGAGEYF. The DNA of the CDR3 is TGTGCCAGCAGCCTCGACGGGGCAGGGGAGTATTTT.

This clonotype has more than one count but fewer than ten. The chain carries TRBV6-5 and TRBJ2-3; a possible D gene is TRBD2 (6 bases). Germline lookup yields CDR1 MNHEY and CDR2 SVGAGI. The CDR3 loop spans 16 amino acids. V gave up 2 bases and J gave up 0 bases, with 12 bases separating them. CDR3 sequence: CASSYTGVASTDTQYF. For the CDR3, the DNA is TGTGCCAGCAGTTACACGGGGGTGGCTAGCACAGATACGCAGTATTTT.

Points on this clonotype: The germline gene is not matched at one end of the junction; a read error may be the cause. This chain links TRBV6-5 with TRBJ2-3; D is perhaps TRBD2 (7 bases). Germline V gene data show CDR1 as MNHEY and CDR2 as SVGAGI. The CDR3 is made up of 15 amino acids. The CDR3: CASSFAGASTDTRYF. CDR3 sequence (DNA): TGTGCCAGCAGTTTTGCGGGGGCAAGCACAGATACGCGGTATTTT.

The chain employs TRBV7-9 and TRBJ2-7; 9 bases agree with TRBD1. Trimming took 5 bases from V and 2 from J; bases not matched to a gene: 7. The CDR3 has 15 amino acids. Germline CDR1 is SEHNR and CDR2 is FQNEAQ (reference sequence). CDR3 sequence: CASSPGQGNTYEQYF. CDR3 sequence (DNA): TGTGCCAGCAGCCCTGGACAGGGGAACACCTACGAGCAGTACTTC.

The chain couples TRBV28 to TRBJ2-3; no clear D. V lost 3 bases and J lost 0, with 16 bases in between. The CDR3 sequence is 17 residues long. Germline V gene lookup returns CDR1 MDHEN and CDR2 SYDVKM. In DNA, the CDR3 is TGTGCCAGCAGTTTCTGGGTGGAGAAGCCTAGCACAGATACGCAGTATTTT. Translated: CASSFWVEKPSTDTQYF.

Comments on this clonotype: Sequence at one end of the junction differs from germline and may be a read error. The genes are TRBV6-5 and TRBJ2-1, with a weak D call TRBD1 (5 bases). Looked up from germline, CDR1 is MNHEY and CDR2 is SVGAGI. The CDR3 runs to 17 residues. The chain's CDR3 is CASSYTGDPSSYNEQFF. DNA of the CDR3: TGCGCCAGCAGTTACACAGGAGATCCCAGCTCCTACAATGAGCAGTTCTTC.

The rearrangement joins TRBV29-1 to TRBJ2-1, with TRBD2 matching 10 bases. This CDR3 has 14 amino acids. Per germline, CDR1 SQVTM and CDR2 ANQGSEA. V lost 7 bases and J lost 4; bases outside the gene matches: 7. Here the CDR3 reads CSGLAGGLYNEQFF. DNA for the CDR3: TGCAGCGGGTTAGCGGGGGGCCTTTACAATGAGCAGTTCTTC.

The chain has TRBV11-2 and TRBJ2-3; TRBD2 is a possible D gene (6 bases). The CDR3 totals 15 residues. V was cut by 0 bases and J by 5 bases, with 12 bases left in between. Germline V gene lookup returns CDR1 SGHAT and CDR2 FQNNGV. The CDR3 sequence: CASSLDMGAGDTQYF. The DNA for the CDR3 is TGTGCCAGCAGCTTAGATATGGGAGCGGGAGATACGCAGTATTTT.